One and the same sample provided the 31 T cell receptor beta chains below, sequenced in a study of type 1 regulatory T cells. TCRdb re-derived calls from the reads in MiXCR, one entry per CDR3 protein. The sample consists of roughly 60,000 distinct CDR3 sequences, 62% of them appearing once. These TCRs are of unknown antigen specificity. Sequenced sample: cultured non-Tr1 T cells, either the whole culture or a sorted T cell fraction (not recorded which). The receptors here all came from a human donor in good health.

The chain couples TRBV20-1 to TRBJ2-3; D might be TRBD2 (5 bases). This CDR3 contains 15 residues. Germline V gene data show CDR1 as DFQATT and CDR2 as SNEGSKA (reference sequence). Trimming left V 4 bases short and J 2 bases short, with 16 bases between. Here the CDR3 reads CSANGKSGYTDTQYF. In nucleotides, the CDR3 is TGCAGTGCTAACGGCAAAAGCGGCTACACAGATACGCAGTATTTT.

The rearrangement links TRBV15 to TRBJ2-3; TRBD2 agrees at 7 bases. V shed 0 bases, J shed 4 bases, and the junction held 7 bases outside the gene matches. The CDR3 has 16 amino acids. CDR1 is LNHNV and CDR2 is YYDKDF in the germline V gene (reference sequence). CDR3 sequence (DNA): TGTGCCACCAGCAGAGATCGGGGGGTCGGGGCAGATACGCAGTATTTT. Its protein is CATSRDRGVGADTQYF.

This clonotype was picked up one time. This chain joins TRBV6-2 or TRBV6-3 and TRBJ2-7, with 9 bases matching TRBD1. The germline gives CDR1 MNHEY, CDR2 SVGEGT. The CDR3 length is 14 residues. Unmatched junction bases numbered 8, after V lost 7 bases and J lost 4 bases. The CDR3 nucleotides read TGTGCCAGCAAAGGGACAGGGCTACTTTACGAGCAGTACTTC. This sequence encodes CASKGTGLLYEQYF.

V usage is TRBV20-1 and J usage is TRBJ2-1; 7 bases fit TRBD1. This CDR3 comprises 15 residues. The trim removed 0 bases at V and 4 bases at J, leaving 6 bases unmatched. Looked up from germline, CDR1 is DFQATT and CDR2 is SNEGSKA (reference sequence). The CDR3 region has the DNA TGCAGTGCTAGAGACCCGGGACAGATATACAATGAGCAGTTCTTC. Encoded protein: CSARDPGQIYNEQFF.

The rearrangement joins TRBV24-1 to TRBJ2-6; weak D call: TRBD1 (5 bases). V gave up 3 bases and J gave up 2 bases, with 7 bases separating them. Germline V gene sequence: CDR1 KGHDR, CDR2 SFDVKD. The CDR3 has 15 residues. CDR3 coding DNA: TGTGCCACCAGTGATATCAGGGCTGGGGCCAACGTCCTGACTTTC. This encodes CATSDIRAGANVLTF.

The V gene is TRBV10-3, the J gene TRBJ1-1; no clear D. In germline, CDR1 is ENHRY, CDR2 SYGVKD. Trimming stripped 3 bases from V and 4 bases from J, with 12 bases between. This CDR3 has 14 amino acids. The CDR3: CAISEAGLGTEAFF. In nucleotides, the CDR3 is TGTGCCATCAGTGAAGCAGGTCTGGGCACTGAAGCTTTCTTT.

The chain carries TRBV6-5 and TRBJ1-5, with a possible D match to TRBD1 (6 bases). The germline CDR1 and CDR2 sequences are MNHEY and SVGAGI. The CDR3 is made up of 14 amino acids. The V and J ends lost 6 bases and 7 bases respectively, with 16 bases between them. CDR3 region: CASRPMGARQPQHF. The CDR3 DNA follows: TGTGCCAGCAGACCCATGGGGGCTCGGCAGCCCCAGCATTTT.

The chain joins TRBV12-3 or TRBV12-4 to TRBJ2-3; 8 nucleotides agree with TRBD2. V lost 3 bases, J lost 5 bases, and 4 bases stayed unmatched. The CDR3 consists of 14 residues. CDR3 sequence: CASSLGREGDTQYF. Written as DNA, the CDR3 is TGTGCCAGCAGTTTGGGACGGGAGGGAGATACGCAGTATTTT.

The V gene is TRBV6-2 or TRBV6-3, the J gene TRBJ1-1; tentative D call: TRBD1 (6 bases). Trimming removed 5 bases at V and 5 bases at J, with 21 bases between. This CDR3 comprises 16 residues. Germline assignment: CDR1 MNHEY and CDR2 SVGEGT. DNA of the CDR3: TGTGCCAGCAGTGCCCGCGGGGGGCGCCGGTATACTGAAGCTTTCTTT. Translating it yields CASSARGGRRYTEAFF.

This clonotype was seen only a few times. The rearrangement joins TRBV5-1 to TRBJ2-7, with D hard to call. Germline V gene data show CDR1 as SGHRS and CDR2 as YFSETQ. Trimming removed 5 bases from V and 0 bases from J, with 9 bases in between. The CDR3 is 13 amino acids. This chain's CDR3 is CASSTLPSYEQYF. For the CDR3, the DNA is TGCGCCAGCAGTACTCTACCCTCCTACGAGCAGTACTTC.

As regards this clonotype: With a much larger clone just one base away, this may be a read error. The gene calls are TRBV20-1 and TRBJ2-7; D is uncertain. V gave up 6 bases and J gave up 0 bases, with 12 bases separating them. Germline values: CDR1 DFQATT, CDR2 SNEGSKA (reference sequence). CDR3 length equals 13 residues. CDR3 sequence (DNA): TGCAGTGCCACACCCCATGGCTCCTACGAGCAGTACTTC. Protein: CSATPHGSYEQYF.

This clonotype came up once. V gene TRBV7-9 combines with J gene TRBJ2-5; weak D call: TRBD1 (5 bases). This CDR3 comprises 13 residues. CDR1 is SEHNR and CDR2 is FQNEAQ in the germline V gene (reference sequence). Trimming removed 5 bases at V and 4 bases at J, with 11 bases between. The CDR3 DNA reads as TGTGCCAGCAGCCCAGGGCTGGGAGAGACCCAGTACTTC. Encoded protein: CASSPGLGETQYF.

CDR3 nucleotides: TGTGCCAGCAGCGGGATAGCGGGAGAGACCCAGTACTTC. Translating it yields CASSGIAGETQYF. The chain employs TRBV9 and TRBJ2-5; 7 positions match TRBD2. V lost 3 bases, J lost 4 bases, and 3 bases stayed unmatched. The CDR3 totals 13 residues. The germline CDR1 and CDR2 sequences are SGDLS and YYNGEE.

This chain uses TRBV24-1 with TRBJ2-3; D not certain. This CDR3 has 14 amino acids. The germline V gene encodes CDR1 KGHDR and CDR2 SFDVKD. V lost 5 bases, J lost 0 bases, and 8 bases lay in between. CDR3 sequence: CATSGYTSTDTQYF. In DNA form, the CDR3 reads TGTGCCACCAGTGGATACACCAGCACAGATACGCAGTATTTT.

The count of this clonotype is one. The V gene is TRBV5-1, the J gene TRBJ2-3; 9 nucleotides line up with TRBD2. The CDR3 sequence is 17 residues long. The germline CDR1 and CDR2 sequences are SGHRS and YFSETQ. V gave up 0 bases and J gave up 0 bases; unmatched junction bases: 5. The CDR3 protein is CASSLDGGRDSTDTQYF. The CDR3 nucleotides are TGCGCCAGCAGCTTGGATGGCGGGAGGGATAGCACAGATACGCAGTATTTT.

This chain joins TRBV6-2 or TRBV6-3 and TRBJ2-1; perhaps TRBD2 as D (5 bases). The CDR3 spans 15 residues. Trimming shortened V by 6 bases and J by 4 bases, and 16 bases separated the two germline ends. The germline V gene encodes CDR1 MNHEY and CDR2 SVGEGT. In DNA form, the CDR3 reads TGTGCCAGCAGCCTTAGGAGGACCCGATACAATGAGCAGTTCTTC. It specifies CASSLRRTRYNEQFF.

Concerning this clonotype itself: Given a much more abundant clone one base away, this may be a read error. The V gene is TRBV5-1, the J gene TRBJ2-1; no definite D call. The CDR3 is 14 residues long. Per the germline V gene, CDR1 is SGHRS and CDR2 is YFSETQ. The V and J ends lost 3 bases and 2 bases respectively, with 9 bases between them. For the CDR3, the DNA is TGCGCCAGCAGCTCGGAAGGCCCCTACAATGAGCAGTTCTTC. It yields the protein CASSSEGPYNEQFF.

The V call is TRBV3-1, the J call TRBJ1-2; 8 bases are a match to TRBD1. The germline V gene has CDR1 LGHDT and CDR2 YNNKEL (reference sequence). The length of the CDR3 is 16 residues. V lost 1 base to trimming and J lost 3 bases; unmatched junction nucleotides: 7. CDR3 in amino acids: CASSQVTGGPYYGYTF. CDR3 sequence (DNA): TGTGCCAGCAGCCAAGTAACAGGGGGACCCTACTATGGCTACACCTTC.

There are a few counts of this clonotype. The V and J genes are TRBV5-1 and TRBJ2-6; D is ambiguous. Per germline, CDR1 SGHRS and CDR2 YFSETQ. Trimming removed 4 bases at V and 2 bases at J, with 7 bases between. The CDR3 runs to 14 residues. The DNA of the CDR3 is TGCGCCAGCAGCCCCGCGGCTGGGGCCAACGTCCTGACTTTC. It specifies CASSPAAGANVLTF.

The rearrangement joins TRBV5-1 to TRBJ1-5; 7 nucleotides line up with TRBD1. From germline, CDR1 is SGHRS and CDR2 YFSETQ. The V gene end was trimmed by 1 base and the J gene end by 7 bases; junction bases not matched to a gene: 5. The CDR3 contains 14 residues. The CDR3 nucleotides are TGCGCCAGCAGCTTGACAGGGGAAGGACAGCCCCAGCATTTT. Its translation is CASSLTGEGQPQHF.

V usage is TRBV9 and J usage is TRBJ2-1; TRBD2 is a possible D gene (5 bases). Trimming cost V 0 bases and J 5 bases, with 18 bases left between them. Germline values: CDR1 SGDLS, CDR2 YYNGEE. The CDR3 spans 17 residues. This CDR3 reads CASSVGSNTKGDNEQFF. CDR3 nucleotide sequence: TGTGCCAGCAGCGTAGGTTCAAACACGAAGGGAGACAATGAGCAGTTCTTC.

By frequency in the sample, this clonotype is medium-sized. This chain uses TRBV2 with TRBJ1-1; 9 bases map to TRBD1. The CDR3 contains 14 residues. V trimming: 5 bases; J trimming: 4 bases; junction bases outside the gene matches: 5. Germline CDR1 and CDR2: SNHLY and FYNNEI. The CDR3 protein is CASSFDRGGTEAFF. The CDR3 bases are TGTGCCAGCAGTTTCGACAGGGGGGGCACTGAAGCTTTCTTT.

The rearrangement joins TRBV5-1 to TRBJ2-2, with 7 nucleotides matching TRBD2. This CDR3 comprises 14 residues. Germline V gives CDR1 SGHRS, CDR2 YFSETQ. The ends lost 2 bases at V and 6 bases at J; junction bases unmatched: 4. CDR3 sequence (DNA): TGCGCCAGCAGCTTTGGTCGGGAGGCCGGGGAGCTGTTTTTT. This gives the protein CASSFGREAGELFF. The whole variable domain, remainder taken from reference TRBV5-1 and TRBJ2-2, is KAGVTQTPRYLIKTRGQQVTLSCSPISGHRSVSWYQQTPGQGLQFLFEYFSETQRNKGNFPGRFSGRQFSNSRSEMNVSTLELGDSALYLCASSFGREAGELFFGEGSRLTVL.

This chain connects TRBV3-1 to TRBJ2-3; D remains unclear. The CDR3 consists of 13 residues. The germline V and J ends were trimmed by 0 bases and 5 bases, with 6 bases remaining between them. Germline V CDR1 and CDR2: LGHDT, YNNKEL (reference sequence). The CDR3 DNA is TGTGCCAGCAGCCAAGATGATGTAGATACGCAGTATTTT. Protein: CASSQDDVDTQYF.

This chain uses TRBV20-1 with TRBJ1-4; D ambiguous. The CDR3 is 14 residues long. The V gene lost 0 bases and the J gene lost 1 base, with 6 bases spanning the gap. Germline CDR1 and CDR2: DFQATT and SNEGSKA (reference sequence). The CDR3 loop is CSARETQTNEKLFF. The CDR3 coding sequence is TGCAGTGCTAGAGAGACCCAAACTAATGAAAAACTGTTTTTT.

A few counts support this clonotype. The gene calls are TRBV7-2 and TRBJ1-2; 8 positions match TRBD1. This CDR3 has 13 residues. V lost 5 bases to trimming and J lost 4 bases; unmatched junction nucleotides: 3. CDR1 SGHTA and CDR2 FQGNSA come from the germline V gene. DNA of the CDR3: TGTGCCAGCAGCATGGACAGGGTCTATGGCTACACCTTC. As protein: CASSMDRVYGYTF.

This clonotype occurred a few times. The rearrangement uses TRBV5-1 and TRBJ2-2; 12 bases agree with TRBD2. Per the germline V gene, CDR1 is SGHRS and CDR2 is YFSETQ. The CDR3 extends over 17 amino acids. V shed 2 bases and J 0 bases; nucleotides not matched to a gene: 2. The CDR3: CASSLGTSGSNTGELFF. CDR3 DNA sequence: TGCGCCAGCAGCTTAGGGACTAGCGGGTCGAACACCGGGGAGCTGTTTTTT.

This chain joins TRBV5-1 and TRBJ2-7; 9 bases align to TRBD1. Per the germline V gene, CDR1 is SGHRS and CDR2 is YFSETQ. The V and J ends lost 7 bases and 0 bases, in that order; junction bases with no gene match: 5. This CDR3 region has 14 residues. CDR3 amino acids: CASCRDRASYEQYF. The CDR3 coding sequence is TGCGCCAGCTGCCGGGACAGGGCCTCCTACGAGCAGTACTTC.

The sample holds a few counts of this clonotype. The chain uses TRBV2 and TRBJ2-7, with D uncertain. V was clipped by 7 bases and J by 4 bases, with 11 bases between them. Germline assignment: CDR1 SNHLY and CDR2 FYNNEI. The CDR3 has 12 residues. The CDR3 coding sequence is TGTGCCAGCACCCTAGATAGGTACGAGCAGTACTTC. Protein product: CASTLDRYEQYF.

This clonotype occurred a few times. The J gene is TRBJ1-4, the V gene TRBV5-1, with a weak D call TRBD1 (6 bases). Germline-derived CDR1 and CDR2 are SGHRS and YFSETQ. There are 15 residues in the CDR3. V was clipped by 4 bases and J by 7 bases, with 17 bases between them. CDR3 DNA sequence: TGCGCCAGCAGCAGGTTAGGGGGGCGCAGTGAAAAACTGTTTTTT. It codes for CASSRLGGRSEKLFF.

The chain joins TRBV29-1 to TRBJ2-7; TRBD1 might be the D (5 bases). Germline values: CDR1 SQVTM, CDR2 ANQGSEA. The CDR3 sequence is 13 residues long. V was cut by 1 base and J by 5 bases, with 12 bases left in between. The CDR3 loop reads CSVEGWQDNEQYF. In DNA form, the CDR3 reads TGCAGCGTTGAAGGGTGGCAGGACAACGAGCAGTACTTC.